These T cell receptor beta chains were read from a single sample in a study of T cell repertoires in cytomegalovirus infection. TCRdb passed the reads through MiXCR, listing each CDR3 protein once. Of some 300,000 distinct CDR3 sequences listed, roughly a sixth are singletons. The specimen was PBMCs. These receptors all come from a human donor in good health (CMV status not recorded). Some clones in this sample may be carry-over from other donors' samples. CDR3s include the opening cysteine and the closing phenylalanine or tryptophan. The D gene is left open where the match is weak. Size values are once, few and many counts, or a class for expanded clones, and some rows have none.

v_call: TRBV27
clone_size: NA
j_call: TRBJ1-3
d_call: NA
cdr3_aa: CASSLRSGNTIYF
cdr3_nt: TGTGCCAGCAGTCTACGCTCTGGAAACACCATATATTTT

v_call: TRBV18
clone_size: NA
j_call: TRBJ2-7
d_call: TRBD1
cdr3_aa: CASSPPPGQGYYEQYF
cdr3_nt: TGTGCCAGCTCACCACCACCGGGACAGGGATACTACGAGCAGTACTTC

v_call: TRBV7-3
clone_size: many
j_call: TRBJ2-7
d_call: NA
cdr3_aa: CASSPGNSYEQYF
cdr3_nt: TGTGCCAGCAGCCCGGGCAACTCCTACGAGCAGTACTTC

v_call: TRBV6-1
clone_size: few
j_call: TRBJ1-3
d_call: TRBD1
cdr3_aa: CASSLGQGVGNTIYF
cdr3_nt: TGTGCCAGCAGTTTAGGACAGGGAGTTGGAAACACCATATATTTT

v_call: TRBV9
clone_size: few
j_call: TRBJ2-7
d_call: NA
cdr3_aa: CASSVDGTLLYEQYF
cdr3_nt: TGTGCCAGCAGCGTAGACGGGACTCTGCTCTACGAGCAGTACTTC

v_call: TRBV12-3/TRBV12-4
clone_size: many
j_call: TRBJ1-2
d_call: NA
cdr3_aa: CASSFSDNNYGYTF
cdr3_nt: TGTGCCAGCAGTTTCTCAGATAATAACTATGGCTACACCTTC

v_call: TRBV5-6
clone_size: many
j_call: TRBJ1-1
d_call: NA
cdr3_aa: CASSLAVTANTEAFF
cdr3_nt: TGTGCCAGCAGCTTGGCCGTGACAGCGAACACTGAAGCTTTCTTT

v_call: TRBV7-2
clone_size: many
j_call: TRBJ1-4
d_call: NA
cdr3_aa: CASSPTGRVLFF
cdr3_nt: TGTGCCAGCAGCCCGACTGGGCGAGTACTGTTTTTT

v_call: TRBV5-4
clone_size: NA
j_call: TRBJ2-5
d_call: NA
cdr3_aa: CASSLRTLQETQYF
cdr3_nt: TGTGCCAGCAGCTTAAGGACCCTCCAAGAGACCCAGTACTTC

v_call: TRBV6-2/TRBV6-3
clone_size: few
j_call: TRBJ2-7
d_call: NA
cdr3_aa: CASSYPPTYEQYF
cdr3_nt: TGTGCCAGCAGTTACCCCCCGACCTACGAGCAGTACTTC

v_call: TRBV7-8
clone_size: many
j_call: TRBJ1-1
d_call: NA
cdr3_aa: CASSFYSGTRNTEAFF
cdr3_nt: TGTGCCAGCAGCTTCTATAGCGGGACACGAAACACTGAAGCTTTCTTT

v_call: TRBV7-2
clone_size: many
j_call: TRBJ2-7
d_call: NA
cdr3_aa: CASSLGAYEQYF
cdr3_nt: TGTGCCAGCAGCTTAGGGGCCTACGAGCAGTACTTC

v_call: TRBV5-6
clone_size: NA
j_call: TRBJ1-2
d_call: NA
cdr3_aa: CASSPPSGAIANYGYTF
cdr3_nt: TGTGCCAGCAGCCCCCCCTCGGGCGCAATAGCTAACTATGGCTACACCTTC

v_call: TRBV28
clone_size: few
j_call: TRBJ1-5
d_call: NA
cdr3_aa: CAGGGQGSNQPQHF
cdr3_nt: TGTGCCGGGGGGGGGCAGGGATCCAATCAGCCCCAGCATTTT

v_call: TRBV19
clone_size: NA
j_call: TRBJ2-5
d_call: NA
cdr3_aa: CASSIRYQETQYF
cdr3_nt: TGTGCCAGTAGTATCAGGTACCAAGAGACCCAGTACTTC

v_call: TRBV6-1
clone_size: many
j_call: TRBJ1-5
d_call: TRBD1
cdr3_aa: CASRTNTRDRGGGQPQHF
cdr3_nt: TGTGCCAGCAGGACTAACACCCGGGACAGGGGTGGAGGTCAGCCCCAGCATTTT

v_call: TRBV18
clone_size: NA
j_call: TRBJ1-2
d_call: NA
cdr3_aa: CASSAPRGMSNYGYTF
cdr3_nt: TGTGCCAGCTCAGCCCCTCGGGGGATGTCTAACTATGGCTACACCTTC

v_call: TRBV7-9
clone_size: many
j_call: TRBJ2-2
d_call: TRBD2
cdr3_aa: CASSLTSVAGLYTGELFF
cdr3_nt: TGTGCCAGCAGCTTAACTTCGGTAGCGGGCTTATACACCGGGGAGCTGTTTTTT

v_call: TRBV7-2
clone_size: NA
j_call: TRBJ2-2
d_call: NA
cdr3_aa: CASRPQRDTGELFF
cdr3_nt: TGTGCCAGCAGACCCCAGCGGGACACCGGGGAGCTGTTTTTT

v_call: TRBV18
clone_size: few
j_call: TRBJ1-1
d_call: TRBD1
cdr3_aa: CASSPNGPDRRNTEAFF
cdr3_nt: TGTGCCAGCTCACCAAACGGTCCGGACAGGAGGAACACTGAAGCTTTCTTT

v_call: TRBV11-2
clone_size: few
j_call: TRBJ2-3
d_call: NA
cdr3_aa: CASSPRGAGGWADDTQYF
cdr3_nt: TGTGCCAGCAGCCCCCGAGGCGCGGGCGGCTGGGCTGATGATACGCAGTATTTT

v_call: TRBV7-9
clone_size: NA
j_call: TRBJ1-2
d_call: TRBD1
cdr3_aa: CASSRGQGVYGYTF
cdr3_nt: TGTGCCAGCAGCAGGGGACAGGGGGTCTATGGCTACACCTTC

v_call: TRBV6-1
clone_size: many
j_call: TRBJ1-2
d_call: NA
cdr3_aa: CASSEQGRNGYTF
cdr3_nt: TGTGCCAGCAGTGAACAGGGAAGGAATGGCTACACCTTC

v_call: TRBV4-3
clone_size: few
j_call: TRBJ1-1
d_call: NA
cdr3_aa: CASSPTGTHTEAFF
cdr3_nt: TGCGCCAGCAGCCCTACCGGGACGCACACTGAAGCTTTCTTT

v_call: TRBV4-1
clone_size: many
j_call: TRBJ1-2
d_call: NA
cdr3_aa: CASSQDRTYGYTF
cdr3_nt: TGCGCCAGCAGCCAAGACAGGACTTATGGCTACACCTTC

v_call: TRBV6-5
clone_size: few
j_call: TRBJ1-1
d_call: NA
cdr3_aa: CASSYHSGPGNTEAFF
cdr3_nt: TGTGCCAGCAGTTACCACTCGGGGCCCGGGAACACTGAAGCTTTCTTT

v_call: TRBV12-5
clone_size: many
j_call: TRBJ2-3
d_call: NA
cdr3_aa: CASVTTDTQYF
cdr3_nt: TGTGCTAGTGTTACCACAGATACGCAGTATTTT

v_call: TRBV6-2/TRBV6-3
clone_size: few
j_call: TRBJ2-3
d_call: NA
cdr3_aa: CASRPPGSSWFTDTQYF
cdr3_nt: TGTGCCAGCAGACCCCCGGGATCGTCGTGGTTTACAGATACGCAGTATTTT

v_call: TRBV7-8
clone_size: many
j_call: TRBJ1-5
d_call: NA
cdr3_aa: CASSLAGVSNQPQHF
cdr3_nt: TGTGCCAGCAGCTTAGCCGGGGTGAGCAATCAGCCCCAGCATTTT

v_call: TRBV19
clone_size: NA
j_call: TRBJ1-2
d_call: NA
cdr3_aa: CASSIDRAGMDYGYTF
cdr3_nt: TGTGCCAGTAGTATAGATCGGGCAGGGATGGACTATGGCTACACCTTC

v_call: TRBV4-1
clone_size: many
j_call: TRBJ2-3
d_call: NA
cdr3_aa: CASSQDSRVTDTQYF
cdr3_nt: TGCGCCAGCAGCCAAGACAGCAGGGTGACAGATACGCAGTATTTT

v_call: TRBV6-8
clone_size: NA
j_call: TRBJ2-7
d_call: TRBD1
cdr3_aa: CASRRGTGDYEQYF
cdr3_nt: TGTGCCAGCAGGAGAGGGACAGGGGACTACGAGCAGTACTTC

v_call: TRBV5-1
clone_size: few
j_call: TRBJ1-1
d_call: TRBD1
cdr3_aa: CASSLVTGVTEAFF
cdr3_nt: TGCGCCAGCAGCTTGGTCACAGGGGTAACTGAAGCTTTCTTT

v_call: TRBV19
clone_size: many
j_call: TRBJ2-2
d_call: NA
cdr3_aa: CASSIPGDTGELFF
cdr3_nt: TGTGCCAGTAGTATCCCGGGGGACACCGGGGAGCTGTTTTTT

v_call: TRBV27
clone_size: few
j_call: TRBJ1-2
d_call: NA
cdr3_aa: CASSSWGDYGYTF
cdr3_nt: TGTGCCAGCAGCTCCTGGGGGGACTATGGCTACACCTTC

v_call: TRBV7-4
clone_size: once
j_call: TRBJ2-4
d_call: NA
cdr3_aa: CASSFSYGLVDF
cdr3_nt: TGTGCCAGCAGCTTCTCTTATGGGTTGGTCGACTTC

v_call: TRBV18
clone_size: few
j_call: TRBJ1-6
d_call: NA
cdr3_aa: CASSQPGTDNSPLHF
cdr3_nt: TGTGCCAGCTCCCAACCCGGGACGGATAATTCACCCCTCCACTTT

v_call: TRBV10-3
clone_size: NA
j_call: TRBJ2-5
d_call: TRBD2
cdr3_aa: CAISEGTRRGETQYF
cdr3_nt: TGTGCCATCAGTGAAGGGACTAGGCGGGGGGAGACCCAGTACTTC

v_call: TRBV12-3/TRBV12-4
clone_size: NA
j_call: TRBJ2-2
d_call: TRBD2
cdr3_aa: CASSLGLAGANTGELFF
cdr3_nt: TGTGCCAGCAGTTTAGGTCTAGCGGGAGCGAACACCGGGGAGCTGTTTTTT

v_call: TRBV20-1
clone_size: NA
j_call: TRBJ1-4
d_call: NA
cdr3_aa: CSARPEEGWKLFF
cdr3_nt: TGCAGTGCTAGGCCAGAAGAGGGGTGGAAACTGTTTTTT

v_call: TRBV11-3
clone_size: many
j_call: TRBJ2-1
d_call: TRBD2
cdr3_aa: CASSQYGTSDGNEQFF
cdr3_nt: TGTGCCAGCAGCCAATACGGGACTAGCGACGGCAATGAGCAGTTCTTC

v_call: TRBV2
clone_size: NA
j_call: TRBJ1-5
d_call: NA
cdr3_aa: CASSEMGQAMPQHF
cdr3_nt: TGTGCCAGCAGTGAAATGGGACAAGCTATGCCCCAGCATTTT

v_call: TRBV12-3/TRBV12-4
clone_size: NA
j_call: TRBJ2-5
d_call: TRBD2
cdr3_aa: CASSSAPGTSGSETQYF
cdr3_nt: TGTGCCAGCAGTTCAGCTCCCGGGACTAGCGGTTCAGAGACCCAGTACTTC

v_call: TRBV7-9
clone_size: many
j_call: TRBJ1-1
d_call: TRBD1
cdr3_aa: CASSYDRGQGYTEAFF
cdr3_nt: TGTGCCAGCAGTTACGACCGTGGACAGGGCTACACTGAAGCTTTCTTT

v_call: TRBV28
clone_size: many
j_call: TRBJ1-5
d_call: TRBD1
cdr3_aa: CASIYTPTGVLGNQPQHF
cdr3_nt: TGTGCCAGCATCTACACCCCTACAGGGGTCTTAGGGAATCAGCCCCAGCATTTT

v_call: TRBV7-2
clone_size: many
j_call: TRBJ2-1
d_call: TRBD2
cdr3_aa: CASSLVGTSGAYNEQFF
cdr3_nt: TGTGCCAGCAGCTTAGTGGGGACTAGCGGGGCGTACAATGAGCAGTTCTTC

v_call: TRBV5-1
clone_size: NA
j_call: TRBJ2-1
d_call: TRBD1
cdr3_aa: CASSTQTGDNEQFF
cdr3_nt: TGCGCCAGCAGCACCCAAACAGGGGACAATGAGCAGTTCTTC

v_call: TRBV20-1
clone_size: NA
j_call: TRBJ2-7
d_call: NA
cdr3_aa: CSAREMGFYEQYF
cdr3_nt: TGCAGTGCTAGAGAGATGGGTTTCTACGAGCAGTACTTC

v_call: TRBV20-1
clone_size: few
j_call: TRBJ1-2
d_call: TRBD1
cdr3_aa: CSARVTGGEGANYGYTF
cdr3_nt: TGCAGTGCTAGAGTAACAGGGGGCGAAGGAGCTAACTATGGCTACACCTTC

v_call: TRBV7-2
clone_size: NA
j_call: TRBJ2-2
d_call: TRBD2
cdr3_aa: CASSLGLAGGRSTGELFF
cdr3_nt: TGTGCCAGCAGCTTAGGACTAGCGGGGGGGCGCAGCACCGGGGAGCTGTTTTTT

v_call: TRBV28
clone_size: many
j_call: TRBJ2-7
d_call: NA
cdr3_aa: CASSSFSRAPYEQYF
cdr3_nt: TGTGCCAGCAGTTCCTTCAGCCGGGCACCTTACGAGCAGTACTTC

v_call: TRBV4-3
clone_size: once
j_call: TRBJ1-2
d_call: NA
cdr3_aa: CASSPDPNYGYTF
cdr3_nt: TGCGCCAGCAGCCCGGACCCAAACTATGGCTACACCTTC

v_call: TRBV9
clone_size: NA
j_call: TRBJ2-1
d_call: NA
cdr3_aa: CASSVLGSSYNEQFF
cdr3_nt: TGTGCCAGCAGCGTCTTAGGGTCCTCCTACAATGAGCAGTTCTTC

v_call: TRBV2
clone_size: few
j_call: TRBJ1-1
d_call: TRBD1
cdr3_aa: CASSEAVQGRAEAFF
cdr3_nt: TGTGCCAGCAGTGAAGCCGTACAGGGGAGGGCTGAAGCTTTCTTT

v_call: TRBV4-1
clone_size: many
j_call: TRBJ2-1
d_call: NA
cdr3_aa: CASSQEGRPNEQFF
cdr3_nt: TGCGCCAGCAGCCAAGAGGGACGGCCGAATGAGCAGTTCTTC

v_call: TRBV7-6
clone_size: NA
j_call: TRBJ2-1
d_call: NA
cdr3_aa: CASSFATDNEQFF
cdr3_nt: TGTGCCAGTAGCTTTGCGACAGACAATGAGCAGTTCTTC

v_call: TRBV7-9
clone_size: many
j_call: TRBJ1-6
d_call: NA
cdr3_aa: CASSPDGNSPLHF
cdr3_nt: TGTGCCAGCAGCCCAGACGGGAATTCACCCCTCCACTTT